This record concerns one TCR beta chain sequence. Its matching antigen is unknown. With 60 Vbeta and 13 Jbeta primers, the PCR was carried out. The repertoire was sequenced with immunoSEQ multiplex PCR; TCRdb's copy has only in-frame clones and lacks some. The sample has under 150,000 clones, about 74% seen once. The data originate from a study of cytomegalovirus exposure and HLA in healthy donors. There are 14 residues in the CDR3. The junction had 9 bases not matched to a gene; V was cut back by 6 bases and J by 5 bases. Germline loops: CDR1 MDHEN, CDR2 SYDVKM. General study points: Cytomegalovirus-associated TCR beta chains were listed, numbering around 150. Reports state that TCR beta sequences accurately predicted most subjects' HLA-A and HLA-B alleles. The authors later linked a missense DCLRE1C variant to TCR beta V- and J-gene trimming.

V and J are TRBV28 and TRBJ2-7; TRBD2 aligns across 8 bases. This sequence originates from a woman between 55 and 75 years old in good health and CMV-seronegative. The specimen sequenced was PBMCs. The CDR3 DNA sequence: TGTGCCAGCAGAATTAGCGGGGCCCAGGACGAGCAGTACTTC. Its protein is CASRISGAQDEQYF.